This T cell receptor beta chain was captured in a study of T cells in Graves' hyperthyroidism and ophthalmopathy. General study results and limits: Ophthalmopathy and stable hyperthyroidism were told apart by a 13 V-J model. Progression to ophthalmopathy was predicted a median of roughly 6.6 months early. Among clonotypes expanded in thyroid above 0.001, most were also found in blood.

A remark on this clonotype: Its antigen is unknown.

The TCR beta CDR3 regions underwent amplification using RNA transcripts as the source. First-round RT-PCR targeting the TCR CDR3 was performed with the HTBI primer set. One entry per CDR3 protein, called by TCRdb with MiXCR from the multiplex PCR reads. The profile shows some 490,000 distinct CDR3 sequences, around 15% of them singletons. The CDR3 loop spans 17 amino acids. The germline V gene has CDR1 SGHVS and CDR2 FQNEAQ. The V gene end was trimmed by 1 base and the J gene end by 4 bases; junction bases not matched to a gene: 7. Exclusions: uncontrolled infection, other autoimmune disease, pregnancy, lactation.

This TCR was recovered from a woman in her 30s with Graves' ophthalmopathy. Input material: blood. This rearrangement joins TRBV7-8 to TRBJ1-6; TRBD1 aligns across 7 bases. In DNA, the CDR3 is TGTGCCAGCAGCTTAGGGATCCCGGGACAGTATAATTCACCCCTCCACTTT. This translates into CASSLGIPGQYNSPLHF.